Presented here are 20 T cell receptor beta chains from one specimen sequenced in a study of T-cell reconstitution after alpha-beta-depleted transplantation in children. As it was prepared, the TCRbeta library received unique molecular identifiers. TCRdb re-called the PCR reads through MiXCR, storing one row per CDR3 protein. This table has around 580,000 distinct CDR3 sequences, under 25% appearing once. Sequencing was performed on PBMCs, mostly from graft donor cells, taken 360 days after TCRalphabeta/CD19-depleted stem cell transplant. Receptor source: a boy in the first two years of life who had a stem cell transplant for acute myeloid leukemia, so the T cells may come from the graft donor.

About this clonotype itself: As the CDR3 is not closed by the conserved phenylalanine or tryptophan, this likely results from a read error. The chain couples TRBV12-3 or TRBV12-4 to TRBJ1-1, with 8 positions matching TRBD1. The CDR3 totals 14 residues. The ends lost 6 bases at V and 10 bases at J; junction bases unmatched: 13. The CDR3 sequence: CASSPSAGGAAAFS. In nucleotides, the CDR3 is TGTGCCAGCAGCCCGAGTGCAGGGGGCGCAGCAGCTTTCTCT.

This clonotype was recorded at least ten times. V and J are TRBV24-1 and TRBJ2-1; possibly TRBD2 for D (5 bases). The CDR3 spans 11 residues. CDR1 and CDR2 (germline): KGHDR, SFDVKD. V was shortened by 8 bases and J by 7 bases, with 8 bases between the two germline ends. The CDR3 nucleotides read TGTGCCACCATGCGGGCGAATGAGCAGTTCTTC. Protein product: CATMRANEQFF.

In its sample, this clonotype was seen a few times. The rearrangement links TRBV20-1 to TRBJ2-7; D not resolved. This CDR3 is 13 amino acids long. In germline, CDR1 is DFQATT, CDR2 SNEGSKA (reference sequence). Trimming left V 3 bases short and J 3 bases short, with 12 bases between. The chain's CDR3 is CSASRRGFYEQYF. CDR3 bases: TGCAGTGCTAGTCGCAGAGGCTTCTACGAGCAGTACTTC.

In its sample, this clonotype was seen many times. The genes are TRBV7-9 and TRBJ2-2; D is uncertain. Trimming removed 1 base from V and 6 bases from J, with 6 bases in between. The CDR3 has 13 residues. In germline, CDR1 is SEHNR, CDR2 FQNEAQ (reference sequence). The CDR3 loop reads CASSLEFAGELFF. The DNA of the CDR3 is TGTGCCAGCAGCTTAGAGTTCGCCGGGGAGCTGTTTTTT.

This clonotype was observed at least ten times. The chain employs TRBV7-9 and TRBJ1-1; 8 bases are shared with TRBD1. The CDR3 length is 14 residues. The junction had 5 bases not matched to a gene; V was cut back by 5 bases and J by 3 bases. Germline lookup yields CDR1 SEHNR and CDR2 FQNEAQ (reference sequence). The CDR3 spells CASSSRGLDTEAFF. CDR3 coding DNA: TGTGCCAGCAGCAGCAGGGGGCTGGACACTGAAGCTTTCTTT. The variable domain in full, completed from reference TRBV7-9 and TRBJ1-1, reads DTGVSQNPRHKITKRGQNVTFRCDPISEHNRLYWYRQTLGQGPEFLTYFQNEAQLEKSRLLSDRFSAERPKGSFSTLEIQRTEQGDSAMYLCASSSRGLDTEAFFGQGTRLTVV.

This clonotype was counted between two and nine times. The chain couples TRBV29-1 to TRBJ2-3, with 10 bases identical to TRBD2. This CDR3 region has 15 residues. Losses at the gene ends were 4 bases for V and 7 bases for J; bases not matched to a gene: 11. The germline gives CDR1 SQVTM, CDR2 ANQGSEA. As DNA, the CDR3 is TGCAGCGTTGCCCGGGGGGGGACTAGCGCAAATACGCAGTATTTT. Its translation: CSVARGGTSANTQYF.

The V and J genes are TRBV5-1 and TRBJ2-2, with unresolved D. V was cut by 1 base and J by 3 bases, with 10 bases left in between. Germline lookup yields CDR1 SGHRS and CDR2 YFSETQ. The CDR3 has 15 residues. Written as DNA, the CDR3 is TGCGCCAGCAGCTTGCCCTCGTGGGACACCGGGGAGCTGTTTTTT. This encodes CASSLPSWDTGELFF.

This clonotype was detected a few times. The genes are TRBV20-1 and TRBJ2-7; 8 bases line up with TRBD2. With V trimmed by 5 bases and J by 4 bases, 7 bases remained unmatched. The CDR3 covers 13 residues. Germline V lookup: CDR1 DFQATT, CDR2 SNEGSKA (reference sequence). CDR3 sequence reads: CSAQKRGMYEQYF. CDR3 nucleotides: TGCAGTGCTCAGAAGCGGGGGATGTACGAGCAGTACTTC.

The chain employs TRBV4-3 and TRBJ2-1, with D unclear. CDR3 length: 15 residues. CDR1 and CDR2 from the germline V gene are LGHNA and YSLEER. Trimming removed 0 bases from V and 0 bases from J, with 6 bases in between. CDR3 residues: CASSQDISSYNEQFF. For the CDR3, the DNA is TGCGCCAGCAGCCAAGACATCAGCTCCTACAATGAGCAGTTCTTC.

This chain joins TRBV12-3 or TRBV12-4 and TRBJ1-1; D is uncertain. The CDR3 sequence is 13 residues long. V was clipped by 6 bases and J by 0 bases, with 8 bases between them. For the CDR3, the DNA is TGTGCCAGCAGCGGTTTTCTGAACACTGAAGCTTTCTTT. It encodes CASSGFLNTEAFF.

The rearrangement links TRBV5-1 to TRBJ2-7; D is unresolved. The length of the CDR3 is 14 residues. In germline, CDR1 is SGHRS, CDR2 YFSETQ. Trimming pared 1 base from V and 7 bases from J, leaving 15 bases between. Here the CDR3 reads CASSLYRTGVEQYF. The CDR3 DNA follows: TGCGCCAGCAGCTTGTATAGAACTGGGGTTGAGCAGTACTTC. The full variable domain, in which reference TRBV5-1 and TRBJ2-7 provide the parts outside the CDR3, is KAGVTQTPRYLIKTRGQQVTLSCSPISGHRSVSWYQQTPGQGLQFLFEYFSETQRNKGNFPGRFSGRQFSNSRSEMNVSTLELGDSALYLCASSLYRTGVEQYFGPGTRLTVT.

V gene TRBV5-1 combines with J gene TRBJ1-1; 8 nucleotides agree with TRBD1. Germline values: CDR1 SGHRS, CDR2 YFSETQ. This CDR3 is built from 16 residues. V gave up 1 base and J gave up 4 bases; unmatched junction bases: 9. The CDR3 DNA reads TGCGCCAGCAGCTTGCCACCTTCGACAGGGGTCACTGAAGCTTTCTTT. Translated: CASSLPPSTGVTEAFF.

The rearrangement joins TRBV15 to TRBJ2-1; 8 nucleotides line up with TRBD2. J gave up 7 bases and V 3 bases, and 11 bases lay outside the gene matches. The CDR3 length is 16 residues. Germline CDR1 LNHNV, CDR2 YYDKDF (reference sequence). This chain's CDR3 is CATSRGGGTRMNEQFF. The CDR3, as DNA: TGTGCCACCAGCAGGGGGGGGGGGACTAGGATGAATGAGCAGTTCTTC.

At least ten counts were recorded for this clonotype. The chain recombines TRBV20-1 with TRBJ2-5; 9 nucleotides agree with TRBD1. Germline V gives CDR1 DFQATT, CDR2 SNEGSKA (reference sequence). V dropped 6 bases and J dropped 4; count of bases not matched to a gene: 9. This CDR3 spans 14 amino acids. In nucleotides, the CDR3 is TGCAGTGCAAGGGACAGGGCTTCATTAGAGACCCAGTACTTC. This sequence encodes CSARDRASLETQYF.

This clonotype has more than one count but fewer than ten. V gene TRBV9 combines with J gene TRBJ1-1, with TRBD1 matching over 11 bases. Germline CDR1 and CDR2: SGDLS and YYNGEE. The V segment lost 4 bases and the J segment 9 bases; nucleotides outside the gene matches: 11. This CDR3 contains 15 residues. This chain's CDR3 is CASSSSPGTGGKAFF. The CDR3 nucleotides are TGTGCCAGCAGCTCGAGTCCCGGGACAGGGGGGAAAGCTTTCTTT.

The chain has TRBV11-2 and TRBJ2-7, with D possibly called TRBD1 or TRBD2 (5 bases each). The length of the CDR3 is 17 residues. CDR1 and CDR2 from the germline V gene are SGHAT and FQNNGV. Between the trimmed V and J ends, which lost 5 bases and 1 base, there was a span of 21 bases. The CDR3 DNA reads as TGTGCCAGCAGCGCCCGGGACCCCACTACCGGATCCTACGAGCAGTACGTC. This encodes CASSARDPTTGSYEQYV.

As concerns this clonotype: This may be a read error, as it is one base from a much larger clone. The gene calls are TRBV6-5 and TRBJ1-1; 7 bases align to TRBD1. V trimming: 4 bases; J trimming: 1 base; junction bases outside the gene matches: 3. From germline, CDR1 is MNHEY and CDR2 SVGAGI. The CDR3 loop spans 14 amino acids. CDR3 DNA: TGTGCCAGCAGTTCTGACAGGGCGAACACTGAAGCTTTCTTT. The encoded protein is CASSSDRANTEAFF.

J is TRBJ2-2 and V is TRBV20-1; 13 bases agree with TRBD2. Trimming at V came to 4 bases and at J to 0 bases, leaving 11 bases not matched to a gene. This CDR3 comprises 19 residues. In germline, CDR1 is DFQATT, CDR2 SNEGSKA (reference sequence). In nucleotides, the CDR3 is TGCAGTGCTACCCTAAGGACTAGCGGGGGACGAGCGAACACCGGGGAGCTGTTTTTT. It encodes CSATLRTSGGRANTGELFF.

This clonotype was picked up a small number of times. The V gene is TRBV6-5, the J gene TRBJ2-1, with D unresolved. Germline CDR1 is MNHEY and CDR2 is SVGAGI. Between the trimmed V and J ends, which lost 1 base and 1 base, there was a span of 14 bases. This CDR3 spans 17 amino acids. In DNA, the CDR3 is TGTGCCAGCAGTTACTATATCTCCCCTCCTTCCTACAATGAGCAGTTCTTC. Amino acid sequence: CASSYYISPPSYNEQFF.

This clonotype occurred a few times. J is TRBJ2-7 and V is TRBV28; D gene unclear. V lost 5 bases and J 2 bases, leaving 13 bases between the germline ends. The CDR3 consists of 14 residues. Germline CDR1 MDHEN, CDR2 SYDVKM. The CDR3 spells CASSGAVLPYEQYV. The CDR3 DNA follows: TGTGCCAGCAGTGGTGCAGTTCTACCCTACGAGCAGTACGTC.